What follows describes a single TCR beta chain. Original processing methods: Quantification of nucleated cells was approximated via reference gene primer amplification. Sequencing used immunoSEQ multiplex PCR; TCRdb keeps in-frame clones, though not all of them. V and J calls and clone size follow that table, whereas D and trimming were derived from the DNA. The sample lists 140,000 or so clones, 81% occurring once. CDR1 and CDR2 from the germline V gene are SQVTM and ANQGSEA. This CDR3 contains 14 residues. Unmatched junction bases numbered 0, after V lost 1 base and J lost 1 base. The data stem from a study of blood T cell repertoires in COVID-19. Study background: Samples of COVID-19 (acute and convalescent) were obtained from the United States, Italy and Spain. From T cells, B-cell-depleted T cells, or PBMCs came the material, which was cDNA or gDNA.

This sequence joins TRBV29-1 and TRBJ2-3; 9 bases are shared with TRBD2. Sequencing used peripheral blood. The TCR was taken from a human donor in a cohort sampled during active COVID-19. The chain's CDR3 is CSVEGTSGTDTQYF. The CDR3 nucleotides are TGCAGCGTTGAAGGGACTAGCGGCACAGATACGCAGTATTTT.